Given below is one TCR beta chain in context. The table lists this clonotype with many counts. The antigen this receptor binds is unknown. No much larger clone is present one base from it, and per-base qualities are unavailable. The sample is drawn from a study of CD8 T cells in ankylosing spondylitis (dated by TCRdb to about 2017). General notes on the study: The study set out to find disease-linked TCR variants by profiling T cell receptor beta repertoires in ankylosing spondylitis patients and healthy donors. Peripheral blood was sampled, and synovial fluid was additionally collected from ankylosing spondylitis patients. The whole study cohort included over a hundred healthy donors and under 30 ankylosing spondylitis patients.

The CDR3 sequence holds 16 residues, the cysteine and phenylalanine included. Left in the record is the CDR3 DNA by itself, 48 bases read in frame from the first base. V gives up 4 bases and J gives up 1 base, and the segment between their germline ends measures 17 bases. Via the germline V gene, CDR1 is SGHAT and CDR2 FQNNGV. Sequencing took place on an Illumina HiSeq 2500. TCR beta libraries were prepared by quantitative 5'-RACE with molecular barcodes. The paper's data handling went like this. A new computational method based on a probabilistic model of VDJ rearrangement was used to identify disease-linked TCR variants. TCRdb reprocessed the public reads (quality trimming at Q25 with fastp, clone calling with MiXCR) and kept in-frame beta chains. Every entry covers one CDR3 protein and lists the most common genes and DNA from its rows. The authors' filters were not applied to this entry. In all, the sample holds around 540,000 distinct CDR3 sequences, and roughly 12% of those were seen once. Under 7.5% of the sample belongs to the ten largest clones.

The study at large found these results: Some motif variants had previously been reported in the synovial fluid and blood of reactive arthritis patients, which suggests shared mechanisms of disease initiation. Significant enrichment of the disease-linked clones was reported in matched synovial fluid samples from ankylosing spondylitis patients. A TCR beta motif made up of 7 to 9 highly homologous amino acid variants appeared to be characteristic of blood from ankylosing spondylitis patients. The disease-linked clones showed a CD8+ phenotype and occurred at relatively low frequencies in peripheral blood.

The sequence was collected from a male donor with ankylosing spondylitis. The sample taken for sequencing was blood, either unsorted or a sorted T cell fraction (not recorded which). The V gene is TRBV11-2 and the J gene is TRBJ2-7, with the D gene possibly TRBD1 or TRBD2, each one fitting 5 bases. The CDR3 has the sequence CASSYNPGRGSYEQYF. The bases are TGTGCCAGCAGCTATAACCCGGGACGGGGATCCTACGAGCAGTACTTC.